These 27 T cell receptor beta chains share one sample of origin, sequenced in a study of cytomegalovirus exposure and HLA in healthy donors. Data came from immunoSEQ multiplex PCR; TCRdb stores just in-frame clones and leaves some out. The sample has roughly 150,000 clones, roughly nine tenths seen once. Sequencing was carried out using PBMCs. All receptors derive from a woman aged 18-29 years in good health and CMV-seropositive.

This chain links TRBV23-1 with TRBJ2-2; 8 nucleotides line up with TRBD1. TRBV23-1 is an open reading frame, and its role is uncertain. CDR3 length: 18 residues. V was pared by 4 bases and J by 0 bases, with 10 bases of the junction left unmatched. CDR3 DNA sequence: TGCGCCAGCAGTCTTACGGGGGACAGGCCGACGAACACCGGGGAGCTGTTTTTT. Translating gives CASSLTGDRPTNTGELFF.

This chain uses TRBV29-1 with TRBJ2-1; 9 bases map to TRBD2. The junction had 7 bases not matched to a gene; V was cut back by 4 bases and J by 9 bases. Per the germline V gene, CDR1 is SQVTM and CDR2 is ANQGSEA. The CDR3 is 13 residues long. The CDR3 DNA sequence: TGCAGCGTTGGGTTAGCGGGAGCGAGTGAGCAGTTCTTC. Amino acids: CSVGLAGASEQFF.

The rearrangement links TRBV5-4 to TRBJ2-3; perhaps TRBD2 as D (5 bases). CDR1 and CDR2 (germline): SGHNT, YYREEE (reference sequence). V was shortened by 1 base and J by 3 bases, with 15 bases between the two germline ends. CDR3 length: 16 residues. Here the CDR3 DNA reads TGTGCCAGCAGCTTGTGGTGGACGGAGGAAACAGATACGCAGTATTTT. This gives the protein CASSLWWTEETDTQYF.

V is TRBV5-6 and J is TRBJ2-7; 13 bases match TRBD2. Germline lookup yields CDR1 SGHDT and CDR2 YYEEEE. Losses at the gene ends were 4 bases for V and 2 bases for J; bases not matched to a gene: 9. The CDR3 totals 17 residues. CDR3: CASSGIAGTSGTYEQYF. Here the CDR3 DNA reads TGTGCCAGCAGCGGAATCGCCGGGACTAGCGGGACCTACGAGCAGTACTTC.

The CDR3 reads CASSVDGGEGTDTQYF. CDR3 sequence (DNA): TGTGCCAGCAGCGTAGACGGGGGAGAAGGCACAGATACGCAGTATTTT. The V gene is TRBV9, the J gene TRBJ2-3, with D possibly matching TRBD2 (6 bases). The CDR3 is 16 amino acids. Trimming left V 0 bases short and J 1 base short, with 12 bases between. Germline CDR1 reads SGDLS; CDR2 reads YYNGEE.

The rearrangement links TRBV6-5 to TRBJ2-6, with D possibly matching TRBD2 (5 bases). The germline gives CDR1 MNHEY, CDR2 SVGAGI. V lost 0 bases, J lost 2 bases, and 5 bases lay in between. This CDR3 comprises 15 residues. The CDR3 protein is CASSYSGTGANVLTF. CDR3 nucleotide sequence: TGTGCCAGCAGTTACTCCGGGACTGGGGCCAACGTCCTGACTTTC.

The chain recombines TRBV6-6 with TRBJ1-1; no reliable D call. V was trimmed by 5 bases and J by 6 bases, leaving 16 bases between them. CDR1 MNHNY and CDR2 SVGAGI come from the germline V gene (reference sequence). CDR3 size: 14 residues. This CDR3 reads CASSHKPNFAEAFF. CDR3 bases: TGTGCCAGCAGTCATAAACCTAATTTTGCTGAAGCTTTCTTT.

The rearrangement joins TRBV15 to TRBJ1-2; possibly TRBD1 for D (5 bases). Trimming shortened V by 3 bases and J by 1 base, and 9 bases separated the two germline ends. Germline CDR1 LNHNV, CDR2 YYDKDF (reference sequence). This CDR3 spans 14 amino acids. The CDR3: CATSRTDINYGYTF. CDR3 nucleotide sequence: TGTGCCACCAGCAGGACAGATATTAACTATGGCTACACCTTC.

The genes are TRBV29-1 and TRBJ1-5, with D possibly being TRBD1 (5 bases). CDR3 length equals 14 residues. V was clipped by 4 bases and J by 1 base, with 11 bases between them. Germline CDR1 is SQVTM and CDR2 is ANQGSEA. The CDR3 here is CSVVSGSSNQPQHF. CDR3 sequence (DNA): TGCAGCGTTGTGTCAGGGTCAAGCAATCAGCCCCAGCATTTT.

The chain recombines TRBV5-1 with TRBJ2-3, with TRBD2 identical over 7 bases. V dropped 0 bases and J dropped 3; count of bases not matched to a gene: 10. The CDR3 length is 17 residues. Per the germline V gene, CDR1 is SGHRS and CDR2 is YFSETQ. CDR3 coding DNA: TGCGCCAGCAGCTTGGCCCAAATGGCTAGCGGAACAGATACGCAGTATTTT. Amino acids: CASSLAQMASGTDTQYF.

The V call is TRBV15, the J call TRBJ1-1, with D perhaps matching TRBD1 (6 bases). CDR1 is LNHNV and CDR2 is YYDKDF in the germline V gene (reference sequence). V gave up 0 bases and J gave up 1 base, with 9 bases separating them. This CDR3 is built from 15 residues. CDR3 in DNA: TGTGCCACCAGCAGAGAGCGAGGGGGGAACACTGAAGCTTTCTTT. Its protein product is CATSRERGGNTEAFF.

V gene TRBV10-3 combines with J gene TRBJ2-5, with 7 positions matching TRBD2. V dropped 8 bases and J dropped 5; count of bases not matched to a gene: 11. The CDR3 extends over 14 amino acids. Germline loops: CDR1 ENHRY, CDR2 SYGVKD. The CDR3 sequence: CAISGGGPRETQYF. The DNA of the CDR3 is TGTGCCATCTCGGGGGGAGGGCCGCGGGAGACCCAGTACTTC.

This clone was observed a single time. The CDR3 reads CASSPQDNEQFF. Here the CDR3 DNA reads TGTGCCAGCAGTCCCCAGGACAATGAGCAGTTCTTC. The rearrangement uses TRBV27 and TRBJ2-1, with D unclear. Trimming left V 5 bases short and J 5 bases short, with 7 bases between. This CDR3 contains 12 residues. CDR1 is MNHEY and CDR2 is SMNVEV in the germline V gene (reference sequence).

The chain carries TRBV6-4 and TRBJ2-3; 8 positions match TRBD2. V lost 0 bases and J lost 7; bases outside the gene matches: 6. Germline V gives CDR1 MRHNA, CDR2 SNTAGT. The CDR3 runs to 15 residues. CDR3 sequence: CASSDSSGDPNTQYF. The CDR3 nucleotides read TGTGCCAGCAGTGACTCTAGCGGGGACCCAAATACGCAGTATTTT.

The rearrangement links TRBV7-3 to TRBJ2-7, with D possibly being TRBD2 (6 bases). Per the germline V gene, CDR1 is SGHTA and CDR2 is FQGTGA. The CDR3 runs to 14 residues. Trimming stripped 0 bases from V and 7 bases from J, with 13 bases between. CDR3 in DNA: TGTGCCAGCAGCTTAACGGGACTCTCCGGGGAGCAGTACTTC. Its protein product is CASSLTGLSGEQYF. The complete variable domain, with remaining parts taken from reference TRBV7-3 and TRBJ2-7, reads GAGVSQTPSNKVTEKGKYVELRCDPISGHTALYWYRQSLGQGPEFLIYFQGTGAADDSGLPNDRFFAVRPEGSVSTLKIQRTERGDSAVYLCASSLTGLSGEQYFGPGTRLTVT.

This clone appeared a single time. V is TRBV19 and J is TRBJ1-2, with D perhaps matching TRBD1 (5 bases). Trimming removed 10 bases at V and 5 bases at J, with 11 bases between. The CDR3 loop spans 11 amino acids. CDR1 is LNHDA and CDR2 is SQIVND in the germline V gene (reference sequence). This CDR3 is CATSGGYGYTF. CDR3 coding DNA: TGTGCCACTTCGGGGGGTTATGGCTACACCTTC.

V is TRBV29-1 and J is TRBJ2-1; TRBD2 matches 12 bases. The CDR3 is 16 amino acids. Germline V gene lookup returns CDR1 SQVTM and CDR2 ANQGSEA. V was clipped by 7 bases and J by 2 bases; unmatched bases: 9. CDR3 DNA sequence: TGCAGCGCCGGGGGGACTAGCGGGTCTACCTACAATGAGCAGTTCTTC. Amino acids: CSAGGTSGSTYNEQFF.

The chain combines TRBV15 with TRBJ2-1, with D maybe TRBD2 (5 bases). The CDR3 runs to 15 residues. Germline CDR1 LNHNV, CDR2 YYDKDF (reference sequence). V was pared by 2 bases and J by 8 bases, with 16 bases between. The CDR3, as DNA: TGTGCCACCAGCAGATCCTCCCGGCTAGCTGATGAGCAGTTCTTC. This gives the protein CATSRSSRLADEQFF.

This rearrangement joins TRBV28 to TRBJ2-1; D perhaps matches TRBD2 (6 bases). With 6 bases removed from V and 6 bases from J, the gap between germline ends came to 18 bases. The CDR3 is 15 amino acids. Germline CDR1 MDHEN, CDR2 SYDVKM. In DNA form, the CDR3 reads TGTGCCAGCAGAAAACCCCTTGGGACTTTCAATGAGCAGTTCTTC. It specifies CASRKPLGTFNEQFF.

The chain uses TRBV2 and TRBJ2-5, with unresolved D. The V and J ends lost 7 bases and 2 bases respectively, with 11 bases between them. Germline V lookup: CDR1 SNHLY, CDR2 FYNNEI. The CDR3 covers 13 residues. The CDR3 sequence is CASIKFEQETQYF. The CDR3 nucleotides read TGTGCCAGCATAAAATTCGAGCAAGAGACCCAGTACTTC.

The chain employs TRBV5-6 and TRBJ2-2, with D possibly being TRBD1 (5 bases). The germline CDR1 and CDR2 sequences are SGHDT and YYEEEE. Trimming left V 4 bases short and J 6 bases short, with 16 bases between. The CDR3 sequence is 15 residues long. CDR3 protein: CASSPGAGRSGELFF. DNA of the CDR3: TGTGCCAGCAGCCCTGGGGCAGGGCGGTCCGGGGAGCTGTTTTTT. Full variable domain (remainder filled in from reference TRBV5-6 and TRBJ2-2): DAGVTQSPTHLIKTRGQQVTLRCSPKSGHDTVSWYQQALGQGPQFIFQYYEEEERQRGNFPDRFSGHQFPNYSSELNVNALLLGDSALYLCASSPGAGRSGELFFGEGSRLTVL.

The chain is built from TRBV15 and TRBJ2-7; TRBD2 matches at 7 bases. The CDR3 is made up of 14 amino acids. Germline CDR1 LNHNV, CDR2 YYDKDF (reference sequence). V was clipped by 3 bases and J by 4 bases; unmatched bases: 6. The CDR3 coding sequence is TGTGCCACCAGCAGCGGGGCGGGAGCGTACGAGCAGTACTTC. Encoded protein: CATSSGAGAYEQYF.

This chain links TRBV28 with TRBJ1-3; 7 bases align to TRBD1. The ends lost 5 bases at V and 2 bases at J; junction bases unmatched: 6. This CDR3 comprises 15 residues. Germline CDR1 is MDHEN and CDR2 is SYDVKM. This chain's CDR3 is CASSEQGRTGNTIYF. The CDR3 DNA reads as TGTGCCAGCAGTGAACAGGGGAGGACTGGAAACACCATATATTTT.

V usage is TRBV7-2 and J usage is TRBJ2-7, with 11 bases lining up with TRBD2. CDR1 is SGHTA and CDR2 is FQGNSA in the germline V gene. The CDR3 sequence is 18 residues long. With V trimmed by 0 bases and J by 2 bases, 9 bases remained unmatched. The CDR3 coding sequence is TGTGCCAGCAGCTTAGCGACTAGCGGGAACGGGGGCGCCTACGAGCAGTACTTC. As protein: CASSLATSGNGGAYEQYF.

The rearrangement uses TRBV5-1 and TRBJ2-3; the D gene is possibly TRBD1 (6 bases). The CDR3 is made up of 14 amino acids. V dropped 3 bases and J dropped 0 bases, with 8 bases sitting between them. Germline-derived CDR1 and CDR2 are SGHRS and YFSETQ. Here the CDR3 DNA reads TGCGCCAGCAGCTGGGACACCAGCACAGATACGCAGTATTTT. This codes for CASSWDTSTDTQYF.

The chain combines TRBV5-4 with TRBJ1-1, with D hard to call. V was clipped by 4 bases and J by 1 base, with 14 bases between them. Germline CDR1 reads SGHNT; CDR2 reads YYREEE (reference sequence). The CDR3 is 15 residues long. This CDR3 reads CASSREVKQNTEAFF. The CDR3 DNA reads as TGTGCCAGCAGCCGAGAAGTTAAGCAGAACACTGAAGCTTTCTTT.

This chain's CDR3 is CASSLLAQGVSSGANVLTF. The CDR3 DNA reads TGTGCCAGCAGTTTATTAGCTCAGGGGGTGAGCTCTGGGGCCAACGTCCTGACTTTC. The gene calls are TRBV27 and TRBJ2-6; 7 nucleotides match TRBD1. Germline trimming cut 1 base from V and 0 bases from J; bases unmatched to any gene: 9. CDR1 and CDR2 from the germline V gene are MNHEY and SMNVEV (reference sequence). The CDR3 consists of 19 residues.